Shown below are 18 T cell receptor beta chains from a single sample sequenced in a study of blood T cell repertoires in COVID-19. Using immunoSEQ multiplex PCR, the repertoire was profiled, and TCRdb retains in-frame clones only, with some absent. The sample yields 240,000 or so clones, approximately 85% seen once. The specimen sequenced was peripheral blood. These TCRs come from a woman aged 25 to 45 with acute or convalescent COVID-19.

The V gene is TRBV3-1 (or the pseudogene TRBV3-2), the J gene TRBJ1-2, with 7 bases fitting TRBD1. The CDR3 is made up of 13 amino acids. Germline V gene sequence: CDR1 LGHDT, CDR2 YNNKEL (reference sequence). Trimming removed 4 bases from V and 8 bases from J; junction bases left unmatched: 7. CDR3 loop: CASSPDRVLGYTF. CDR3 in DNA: TGTGCCAGCAGCCCCGACAGGGTACTCGGCTACACCTTC.

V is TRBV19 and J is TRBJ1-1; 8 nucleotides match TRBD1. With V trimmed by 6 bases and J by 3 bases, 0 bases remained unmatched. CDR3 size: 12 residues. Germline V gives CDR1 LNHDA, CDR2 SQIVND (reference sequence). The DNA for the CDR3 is TGTGCCAGTAGACAGGGGGACACTGAAGCTTTCTTT. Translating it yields CASRQGDTEAFF. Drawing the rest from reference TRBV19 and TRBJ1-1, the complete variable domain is DGGITQSPKYLFRKEGQNVTLSCEQNLNHDAMYWYRQDPGQGLRLIYYSQIVNDFQKGDIAEGYSVSREKKESFPLTVTSAQKNPTAFYLCASRQGDTEAFFGQGTRLTVV.

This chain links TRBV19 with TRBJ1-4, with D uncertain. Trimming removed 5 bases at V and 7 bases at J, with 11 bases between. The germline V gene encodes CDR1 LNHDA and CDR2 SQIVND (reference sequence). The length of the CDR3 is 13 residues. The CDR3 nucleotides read TGTGCCAGTAGTTGGGGAGGGAGTGAAAAACTGTTTTTT. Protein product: CASSWGGSEKLFF.

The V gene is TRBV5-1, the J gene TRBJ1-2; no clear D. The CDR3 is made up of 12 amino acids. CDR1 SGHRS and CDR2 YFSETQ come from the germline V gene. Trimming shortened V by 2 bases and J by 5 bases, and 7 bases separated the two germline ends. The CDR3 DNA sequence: TGCGCCAGCAGCTTCCAGCGTTATGGCTACACCTTC. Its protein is CASSFQRYGYTF. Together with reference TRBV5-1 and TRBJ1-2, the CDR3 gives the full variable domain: KAGVTQTPRYLIKTRGQQVTLSCSPISGHRSVSWYQQTPGQGLQFLFEYFSETQRNKGNFPGRFSGRQFSNSRSEMNVSTLELGDSALYLCASSFQRYGYTFGSGTRLTVV.

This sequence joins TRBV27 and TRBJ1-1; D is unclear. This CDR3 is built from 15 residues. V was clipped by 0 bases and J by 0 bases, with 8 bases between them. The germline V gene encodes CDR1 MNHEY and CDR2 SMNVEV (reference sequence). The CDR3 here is CASSLSGRMNTEAFF. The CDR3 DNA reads TGTGCCAGCAGTTTATCGGGCAGGATGAACACTGAAGCTTTCTTT.

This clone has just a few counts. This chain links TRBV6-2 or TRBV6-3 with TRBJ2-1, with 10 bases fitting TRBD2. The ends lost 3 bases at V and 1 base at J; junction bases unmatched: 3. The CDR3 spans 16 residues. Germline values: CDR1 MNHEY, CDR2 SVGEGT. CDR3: CASSYRTSGSYNEQFF. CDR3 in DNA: TGTGCCAGCAGTTATCGGACTAGCGGATCCTACAATGAGCAGTTCTTC.

In nucleotides, the CDR3 is TGTGCCAGCAGCCTAGACGTCGGTAATGAAAAACTGTTTTTT. It specifies CASSLDVGNEKLFF. The chain is built from TRBV7-8 and TRBJ1-4; D is undetermined. Trimming pared 5 bases from V and 4 bases from J, leaving 11 bases between. Germline CDR1 SGHVS, CDR2 FQNEAQ. The CDR3 has 14 residues.

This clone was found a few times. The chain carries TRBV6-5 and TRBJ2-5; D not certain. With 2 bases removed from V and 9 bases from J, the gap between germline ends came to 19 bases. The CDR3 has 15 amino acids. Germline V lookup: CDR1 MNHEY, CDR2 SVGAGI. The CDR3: CASSYALGQAMAQYF. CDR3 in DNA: TGTGCCAGCAGTTACGCGCTGGGTCAGGCCATGGCCCAGTACTTC.

CDR3 residues: CASSSRLTDTQYF. The DNA of the CDR3 is TGCGCCAGCAGCTCCCGACTCACAGATACGCAGTATTTT. This chain joins TRBV4-1 and TRBJ2-3, with no clear D. V gave up 5 bases and J gave up 2 bases, with 8 bases separating them. In germline, CDR1 is MGHRA, CDR2 YSYEKL. The CDR3 loop spans 13 amino acids.

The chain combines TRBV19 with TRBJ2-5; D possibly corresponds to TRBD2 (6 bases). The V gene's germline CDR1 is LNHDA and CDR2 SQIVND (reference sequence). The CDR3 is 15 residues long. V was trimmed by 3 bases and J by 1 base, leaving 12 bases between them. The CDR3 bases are TGTGCCAGTAGTATCGGTGGCGGGACCCAAGAGACCCAGTACTTC. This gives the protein CASSIGGGTQETQYF.

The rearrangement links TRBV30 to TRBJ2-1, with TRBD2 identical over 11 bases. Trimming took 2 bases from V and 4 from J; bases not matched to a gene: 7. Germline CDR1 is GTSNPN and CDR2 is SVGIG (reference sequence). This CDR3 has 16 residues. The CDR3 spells CAWSLFGTSGYNEQFF. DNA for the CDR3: TGTGCCTGGAGTCTATTCGGGACTAGCGGTTACAATGAGCAGTTCTTC.

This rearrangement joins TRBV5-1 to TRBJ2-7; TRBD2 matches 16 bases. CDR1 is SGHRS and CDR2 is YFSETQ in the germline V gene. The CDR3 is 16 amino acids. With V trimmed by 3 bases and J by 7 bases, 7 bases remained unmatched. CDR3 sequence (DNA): TGCGCCAGCAGCTGGGGACTAGCGGGAGGGCCGAAAGAGCAGTACTTC. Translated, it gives CASSWGLAGGPKEQYF. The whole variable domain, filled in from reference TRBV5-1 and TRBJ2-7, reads KAGVTQTPRYLIKTRGQQVTLSCSPISGHRSVSWYQQTPGQGLQFLFEYFSETQRNKGNFPGRFSGRQFSNSRSEMNVSTLELGDSALYLCASSWGLAGGPKEQYFGPGTRLTVT.

Written as DNA, the CDR3 is TGCGCCAGCAGCCAAGATTTTGATAGGGGGGAAAAACTGTTTTTT. This gives the protein CASSQDFDRGEKLFF. The chain employs TRBV4-1 and TRBJ1-4; tentative D call: TRBD1 (6 bases). Germline-derived CDR1 and CDR2 are MGHRA and YSYEKL. V was cut by 0 bases and J by 8 bases, with 13 bases left in between. The CDR3 consists of 15 residues.

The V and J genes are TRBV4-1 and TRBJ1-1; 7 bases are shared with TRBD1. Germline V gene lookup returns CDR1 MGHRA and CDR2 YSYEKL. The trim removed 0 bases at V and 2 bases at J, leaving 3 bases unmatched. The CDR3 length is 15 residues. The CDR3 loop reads CASSQERGRNTEAFF. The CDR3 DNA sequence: TGCGCCAGCAGCCAAGAAAGGGGGCGAAACACTGAAGCTTTCTTT.

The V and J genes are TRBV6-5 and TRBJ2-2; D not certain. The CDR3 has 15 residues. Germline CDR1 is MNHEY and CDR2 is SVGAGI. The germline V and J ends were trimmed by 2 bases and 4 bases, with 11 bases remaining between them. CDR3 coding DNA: TGTGCCAGCAGTTACCAAAATAGTTTCACCGGGGAGCTGTTTTTT. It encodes CASSYQNSFTGELFF.

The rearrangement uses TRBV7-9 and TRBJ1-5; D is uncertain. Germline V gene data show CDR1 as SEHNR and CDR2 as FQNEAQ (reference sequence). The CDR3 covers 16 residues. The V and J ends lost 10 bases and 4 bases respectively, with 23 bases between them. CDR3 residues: CATPEGGVDGNQPQHF. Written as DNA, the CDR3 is TGTGCCACACCGGAGGGTGGGGTAGACGGGAATCAGCCCCAGCATTTT.

Written as DNA, the CDR3 is TGTGCCAGCTGCCGGGACAGGGGTTCTGGGGCCAACGTCCTGACTTTC. Its protein is CASCRDRGSGANVLTF. The chain couples TRBV2 to TRBJ2-6, with TRBD1 matching 10 bases. This CDR3 has 16 amino acids. The trim removed 8 bases at V and 1 base at J, leaving 5 bases unmatched. The germline CDR1 and CDR2 sequences are SNHLY and FYNNEI.

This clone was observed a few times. The CDR3 loop is CASTRQMNTEAFF. For the CDR3, the DNA is TGTGCCAGTACTCGACAGATGAACACTGAAGCTTTCTTT. This rearrangement joins TRBV19 to TRBJ1-1; D possibly corresponds to TRBD1 (5 bases). The V gene's germline CDR1 is LNHDA and CDR2 SQIVND (reference sequence). The CDR3 sequence is 13 residues long. The V gene lost 7 bases and the J gene lost 0 bases, with 9 bases spanning the gap.